The entry below describes one T cell receptor (beta chain). The target antigen is unknown. Repertoires were generated with immunoSEQ multiplex PCR, while TCRdb's copy carries only in-frame clones and drops some. The sample has over 120,000 clones; 80% to 95% are singletons. Second doses were pooled across both intervals (about 4 or about 12 weeks). The data belong to a study of T cell responses to AZD1222 COVID-19 vaccine. Points from the study as a whole: Donors were mostly white British, more females; clonal diversity possibly underestimated. Spike was spanned by vaccine-associated CD4 TCRs, with dominance at 160-218 and 743-854. The study found Spike-specific TCR breadth and depth rose after two AZD1222 doses.

Germline loops: CDR1 MDHEN, CDR2 SYDVKM. The CDR3 has 13 residues. V lost 11 bases to trimming and J lost 6 bases, with 17 bases between them. This clonotype originated in an adult who received the AZD1222 COVID-19 vaccine. The rearrangement joins TRBV28 to TRBJ2-1; D is unclear. Specimen: peripheral blood, collected 28 days after the second AZD1222 dose. The CDR3: CACYSDRGNEQFF. DNA of the CDR3: TGTGCCTGTTACTCGGACCGCGGCAATGAGCAGTTCTTC.